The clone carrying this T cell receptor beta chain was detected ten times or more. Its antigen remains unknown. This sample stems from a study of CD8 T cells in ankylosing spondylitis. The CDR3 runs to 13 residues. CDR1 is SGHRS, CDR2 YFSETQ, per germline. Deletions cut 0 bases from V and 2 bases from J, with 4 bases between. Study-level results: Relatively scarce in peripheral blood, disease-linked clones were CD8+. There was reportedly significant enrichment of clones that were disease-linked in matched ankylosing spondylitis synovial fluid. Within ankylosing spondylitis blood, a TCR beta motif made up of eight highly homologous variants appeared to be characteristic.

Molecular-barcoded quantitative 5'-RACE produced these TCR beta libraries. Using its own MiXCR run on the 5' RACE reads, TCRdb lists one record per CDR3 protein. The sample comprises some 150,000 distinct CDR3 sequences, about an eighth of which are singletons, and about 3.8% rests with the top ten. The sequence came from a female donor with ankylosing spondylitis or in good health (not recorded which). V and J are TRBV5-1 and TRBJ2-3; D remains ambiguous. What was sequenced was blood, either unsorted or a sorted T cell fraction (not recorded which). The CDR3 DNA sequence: TGCGCCAGCAGCTTGGGTTACACAGATACGCAGTATTTT. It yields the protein CASSLGYTDTQYF.